The source of this T cell receptor (beta chain) is a study of T cells in Graves' hyperthyroidism and ophthalmopathy. RNA transcripts served as the template for amplifying TCR beta CDR3 regions. HTBI primers were employed in a first-round RT-PCR of the TCR CDR3. A single record per CDR3 protein comes from TCRdb applying MiXCR to the multiplex PCR reads. Of 360,000 or so distinct CDR3 sequences in the sample, over 12% were seen once. This clonotype showed up just a few times. Sequences were obtained from blood. The receptor comes from a woman in her fifties or sixties with Graves' ophthalmopathy.

CDR3 region: CASSLAWTGTEQFF. CDR3 nucleotides: TGTGCCAGCAGCTTAGCATGGACAGGGACGGAGCAGTTCTTC. This sequence joins TRBV7-9 and TRBJ2-1; TRBD1 matches 8 bases. Germline CDR1 is SEHNR and CDR2 is FQNEAQ (reference sequence). The trim removed 0 bases at V and 10 bases at J, leaving 5 bases unmatched. The CDR3 length is 14 residues.